This entry concerns a single T cell receptor beta chain. The sample originates from a study of cytomegalovirus exposure and HLA in healthy donors. CDR1 and CDR2 from the germline V gene are SGHRS and YFSETQ. The CDR3 totals 16 residues. V shed 4 bases, J shed 3 bases, and the junction held 8 bases outside the gene matches. The primer mix had 60 Vbeta and 13 Jbeta primers. Generated by immunoSEQ multiplex PCR, the TCRdb table keeps only in-frame clones and is missing some. This sample has 75,000 to 95,000 clones, with 69% found just once. The sample was PBMCs. The chain links TRBV5-1 to TRBJ2-1, with 9 bases identical to TRBD1. The source of this sequence is a man between 50 and 59 years old in good health and CMV-seronegative. The DNA of the CDR3 is TGCGCCAGCAGCACCGATGGGACAGGGCGCTACAATGAGCAGTTCTTC. Translating gives CASSTDGTGRYNEQFF.